One sample yielded the 9 T cell receptor beta chains listed below, sequenced in a study of cytomegalovirus exposure and HLA in healthy donors. Profiled with immunoSEQ multiplex PCR; TCRdb holds only in-frame clones, not every one. The repertoire holds around 99,000 clones, with approximately 91% as singletons. The specimen was PBMCs. The receptors originated from a woman younger than 30 in good health and CMV-seronegative.

The chain combines TRBV4-2 with TRBJ2-5, with a possible D match to TRBD1 (7 bases). CDR3 length equals 17 residues. Germline CDR1 LGHNA, CDR2 YNFKEQ. Between the trimmed V and J ends, which lost 0 bases and 9 bases, there was a span of 23 bases. CDR3 bases: TGTGCCAGCAGCCAAGACGTGCGGCCTACCAGGGGGGAGGCCCAGTACTTC. This gives the protein CASSQDVRPTRGEAQYF.

A few counts support this clone. The V gene is TRBV7-8, the J gene TRBJ2-7; D is possibly TRBD1 (5 bases). Trimming removed 2 bases at V and 1 base at J, with 9 bases between. Germline assignment: CDR1 SGHVS and CDR2 FQNEAQ. The CDR3 has 14 amino acids. The CDR3 sequence: CASSLKRQSYEQYF. CDR3 nucleotides: TGTGCCAGCAGCTTAAAGCGACAGTCCTACGAGCAGTACTTC.

This chain connects TRBV7-9 to TRBJ2-1, with 7 bases aligning to TRBD2. The CDR3 is 13 amino acids. Germline V gives CDR1 SEHNR, CDR2 FQNEAQ (reference sequence). The V and J ends lost 5 bases and 8 bases, in that order; junction bases with no gene match: 6. CDR3 sequence: CASSGGSRDEQFF. CDR3 nucleotide sequence: TGTGCCAGCAGCGGCGGGAGTAGAGATGAGCAGTTCTTC.

The V and J genes are TRBV23-1 and TRBJ2-2, with TRBD2 matching 9 bases. TRBV23-1 is known as an ORF, though its function is uncertain. The CDR3 covers 23 residues. J gave up 5 bases and V 2 bases, and 27 bases lay outside the gene matches. In nucleotides, the CDR3 is TGCGCCAGCAGTCAACCTCCTACGGTCCAGGCGGGGCGGGGGGGCCGGGATACCGGGGAGCTGTTTTTT. It is translated as CASSQPPTVQAGRGGRDTGELFF.

J is TRBJ2-7 and V is TRBV4-3, with TRBD2 as a possible D gene (6 bases). V lost 8 bases to trimming and J lost 0 bases, with 29 bases between them. The CDR3 is 19 residues long. Germline V gene lookup returns CDR1 LGHNA and CDR2 YSLEER. Here the CDR3 reads CASDAGSGRKRGSSYEQYF. DNA for the CDR3: TGCGCCAGCGACGCGGGGTCGGGTAGGAAGAGGGGCAGCTCCTACGAGCAGTACTTC.

This clone was detected a few times. This rearrangement joins TRBV11-2 to TRBJ2-2; D is ambiguous. Germline V lookup: CDR1 SGHAT, CDR2 FQNNGV. Trimming shortened V by 5 bases and J by 5 bases, and 9 bases separated the two germline ends. This CDR3 is 13 amino acids long. CDR3 nucleotide sequence: TGTGCCAGCAGCGTACTCCGTACCGGGGAGCTGTTTTTT. This translates into CASSVLRTGELFF.

The sample holds a few counts of this clone. This chain uses TRBV30 with TRBJ2-7; D gene uncertain. Looked up from germline, CDR1 is GTSNPN and CDR2 is SVGIG (reference sequence). This CDR3 has 13 amino acids. The germline V and J ends were trimmed by 1 base and 0 bases, with 7 bases remaining between them. The CDR3 DNA reads TGTGCCTGGAGTGGAGGCCTCTCCTACGAGCAGTACTTC. Translated, it gives CAWSGGLSYEQYF.

The J gene is TRBJ2-1, the V gene TRBV30, with 7 nucleotides matching TRBD2. The CDR3 covers 15 residues. The V and J ends lost 3 bases and 4 bases, in that order; junction bases with no gene match: 9. Germline CDR1 reads GTSNPN; CDR2 reads SVGIG (reference sequence). CDR3 in amino acids: CAWRGGGLLYNEQFF. DNA of the CDR3: TGTGCCTGGAGGGGCGGGGGATTGCTTTACAATGAGCAGTTCTTC.

This clone appeared a few times. The gene calls are TRBV19 and TRBJ2-7, with D perhaps TRBD1 (5 bases). The ends were cut back, 4 bases at V and 0 bases at J, with 13 bases in the middle. Looked up from germline, CDR1 is LNHDA and CDR2 is SQIVND (reference sequence). There are 15 residues in the CDR3. The CDR3 region has the DNA TGTGCCAGTAGTAGGACAACACGAAGCTCCTACGAGCAGTACTTC. Translation: CASSRTTRSSYEQYF.